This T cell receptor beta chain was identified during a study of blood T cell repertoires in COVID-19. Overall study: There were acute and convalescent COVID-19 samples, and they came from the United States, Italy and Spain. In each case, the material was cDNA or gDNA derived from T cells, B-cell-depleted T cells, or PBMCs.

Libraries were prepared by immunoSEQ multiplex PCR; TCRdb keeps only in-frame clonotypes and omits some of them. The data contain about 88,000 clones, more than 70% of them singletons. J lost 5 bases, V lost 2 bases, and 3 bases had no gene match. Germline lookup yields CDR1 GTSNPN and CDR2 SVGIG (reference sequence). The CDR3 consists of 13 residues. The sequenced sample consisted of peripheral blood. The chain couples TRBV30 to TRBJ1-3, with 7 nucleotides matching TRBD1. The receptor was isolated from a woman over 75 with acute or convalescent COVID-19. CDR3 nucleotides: TGTGCCTGGAGTAGGGACAGTAGAAACACCATATATTTT. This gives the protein CAWSRDSRNTIYF.